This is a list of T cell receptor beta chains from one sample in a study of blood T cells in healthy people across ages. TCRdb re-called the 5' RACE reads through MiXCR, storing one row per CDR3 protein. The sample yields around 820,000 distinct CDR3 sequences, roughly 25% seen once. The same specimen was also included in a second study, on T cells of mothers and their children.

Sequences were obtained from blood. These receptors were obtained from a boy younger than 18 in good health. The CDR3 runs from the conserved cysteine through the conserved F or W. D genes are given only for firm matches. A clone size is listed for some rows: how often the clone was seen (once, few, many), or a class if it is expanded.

CDR3 protein: CASSREGFGYTF; CDR3 DNA: TGTGCCAGCTCCCGGGAGGGATTTGGCTACACCTTC; clone size: once; J gene: TRBJ1-2; D gene: -; V gene: TRBV11-2
CDR3 protein: CASSHHLQPSNQPQHF; CDR3 DNA: TGTGCCAGCAGCCATCATCTACAGCCTAGCAATCAGCCCCAGCATTTT; clone size: few; J gene: TRBJ1-5; D gene: -; V gene: TRBV6-2/TRBV6-3
CDR3 protein: CASGPDVSYNEQFF; CDR3 DNA: TGTGCCAGCGGACCGGACGTATCCTACAATGAGCAGTTCTTC; clone size: -; J gene: TRBJ2-1; D gene: -; V gene: TRBV27
CDR3 protein: CATGGGRPGLEQYF; CDR3 DNA: TGTGCCACCGGGGGCGGAAGGCCTGGGCTGGAGCAGTACTTC; clone size: -; J gene: TRBJ2-7; D gene: -; V gene: TRBV28
CDR3 protein: CASSPPGGSEQYF; CDR3 DNA: TGTGCCAGCAGCCCCCCGGGGGGATCCGAGCAGTACTTC; clone size: few; J gene: TRBJ2-7; D gene: TRBD2; V gene: TRBV7-9
CDR3 protein: CATSRGYGGNQPQHF; CDR3 DNA: TGTGCCACCAGCAGAGGGTATGGAGGTAATCAGCCCCAGCATTTT; clone size: many; J gene: TRBJ1-5; D gene: -; V gene: TRBV15
CDR3 protein: CASSQDRGEYGYTF; CDR3 DNA: TGCGCCAGCAGCCAAGATAGGGGTGAATATGGCTACACCTTC; clone size: -; J gene: TRBJ1-2; D gene: -; V gene: TRBV4-1
CDR3 protein: CASYSVNSYEQYF; CDR3 DNA: TGTGCCAGCTACTCGGTGAACAGCTACGAGCAGTACTTC; clone size: few; J gene: TRBJ2-7; D gene: -; V gene: TRBV28
CDR3 protein: CASCRDWNKETQYF; CDR3 DNA: TGTGCCAGCTGCCGCGACTGGAACAAAGAGACCCAGTACTTC; clone size: -; J gene: TRBJ2-5; D gene: -; V gene: TRBV5-6
CDR3 protein: CSVEDLVQETQHF; CDR3 DNA: TGCAGCGTTGAAGATCTGGTACAAGAGACCCAGCACTTC; clone size: -; J gene: TRBJ2-5; D gene: -; V gene: TRBV29-1
CDR3 protein: CSARDREQFF; CDR3 DNA: TGCAGTGCTAGAGACAGGGAACAGTTCTTC; clone size: many; J gene: TRBJ2-1; D gene: -; V gene: TRBV20-1
CDR3 protein: CASSLLTPGGNSPLHF; CDR3 DNA: TGTGCCAGCAGTCTTCTGACTCCAGGTGGGAATTCACCCCTCCACTTT; clone size: -; J gene: TRBJ1-6; D gene: -; V gene: TRBV28
CDR3 protein: CASSDENSGNTIYF; CDR3 DNA: TGTGCCAGCAGTGACGAGAACTCTGGAAACACCATATATTTT; clone size: many; J gene: TRBJ1-3; D gene: -; V gene: TRBV2
CDR3 protein: CASSRNRGPTEAFF; CDR3 DNA: TGCGCCAGCAGCCGGAACCGGGGTCCGACTGAAGCTTTCTTT; clone size: -; J gene: TRBJ1-1; D gene: -; V gene: TRBV4-3
CDR3 protein: CASSLETRSEKLFF; CDR3 DNA: TGTGCCAGCAGCTTAGAGACCAGATCAGAAAAACTGTTTTTT; clone size: few; J gene: TRBJ1-4; D gene: -; V gene: TRBV7-6
CDR3 protein: CASSFGRQPDTQYF; CDR3 DNA: TGTGCCAGCAGCTTCGGTAGACAACCCGATACGCAGTATTTT; clone size: -; J gene: TRBJ2-3; D gene: -; V gene: TRBV5-6
CDR3 protein: CSAQVQRAYEQYF; CDR3 DNA: TGCAGTGCTCAGGTACAGCGAGCCTACGAGCAGTACTTC; clone size: few; J gene: TRBJ2-7; D gene: -; V gene: TRBV20-1
CDR3 protein: CASSLPPGLGQHQETQYF; CDR3 DNA: TGTGCCAGCAGCTTACCCCCAGGGCTGGGCCAACACCAAGAGACCCAGTACTTC; clone size: -; J gene: TRBJ2-5; D gene: -; V gene: TRBV7-8
CDR3 protein: CASSEGTGLFETQYF; CDR3 DNA: TGTGCCAGCAGTGAAGGGACAGGACTGTTTGAGACCCAGTACTTC; clone size: few; J gene: TRBJ2-5; D gene: TRBD1; V gene: TRBV2
CDR3 protein: CASSTPGITDTQYF; CDR3 DNA: TGTGCCAGCAGCACTCCCGGGATCACAGATACGCAGTATTTT; clone size: -; J gene: TRBJ2-3; D gene: -; V gene: TRBV12-3/TRBV12-4
CDR3 protein: CASNTRSSPLHF; CDR3 DNA: TGTGCCAGCAACACTAGGAGTTCACCCCTCCACTTT; clone size: -; J gene: TRBJ1-6; D gene: -; V gene: TRBV6-5
CDR3 protein: CASSKGPGGTEAFF; CDR3 DNA: TGTGCCAGCAGCAAAGGGCCAGGGGGCACTGAAGCTTTCTTT; clone size: -; J gene: TRBJ1-1; D gene: -; V gene: TRBV21-1
CDR3 protein: CASSPEGRGKDEQYF; CDR3 DNA: TGTGCCAGCAGCCCCGAAGGCAGGGGGAAGGACGAGCAGTACTTC; clone size: -; J gene: TRBJ2-7; D gene: TRBD1; V gene: TRBV7-2
CDR3 protein: CASTRDRGRLNQYF; CDR3 DNA: TGTGCCAGCACTCGGGACAGGGGGCGTCTCAATCAGTACTTC; clone size: -; J gene: TRBJ2-4; D gene: TRBD1; V gene: TRBV12-3/TRBV12-4
CDR3 protein: CASSLDGKNTEAFF; CDR3 DNA: TGTGCCAGCAGCCTTGACGGTAAGAACACTGAAGCTTTCTTT; clone size: -; J gene: TRBJ1-1; D gene: -; V gene: TRBV12-3/TRBV12-4
CDR3 protein: CASSLSRDYLQETQYF; CDR3 DNA: TGTGCCAGCAGTCTAAGCCGGGACTACCTCCAAGAGACCCAGTACTTC; clone size: -; J gene: TRBJ2-5; D gene: TRBD2; V gene: TRBV3-1
CDR3 protein: CASSFSSEDYGYTF; CDR3 DNA: TGTGCCAGCAGCTTCTCCTCGGAGGACTATGGCTACACCTTC; clone size: -; J gene: TRBJ1-2; D gene: -; V gene: TRBV7-9